This T cell receptor beta chain was found in a study of beta chain features in type 1 diabetes (dated by TCRdb to between 2017 and 2018). For context, the study as a whole: Mean age, gender distribution, total cell number and subset yield were not different between patients and healthy donors. A total of approximately 110,000,000 sorted cells were examined across all samples, and a strong correlation was observed between cell number per subset and RNA yield. In the study, recently diagnosed type 1 diabetes patients and matched healthy donors were compared on the TCRB repertoires of their sorted circulating CD4+ T cell subsets. Regulatory and stem cell-like memory subsets were obtained from only 8 patients and roughly 8 healthy donors, while naive and central memory subsets were obtained from all 28 donors. General study outcomes and caveats: Patients with type 1 diabetes made fewer insertions and deleted more nucleotides at VDJ recombination sites, implying thymic rearrangement abnormalities. A moderate but significant shortening of TCRB CDR3 length was observed in type 1 diabetes patients in all four CD4+ subsets. PCR might favor shorter templates, but patient and control samples were amplified and corrected together, so any skew would affect both groups equally. Only small numbers of individuals were included in the HLA sub-analyses, which left unresolved whether HLA type had any influence on TCRB rearrangement. Naive, central memory and regulatory TCRB repertoires appeared to be more alike among patients than among healthy donors. Because cDNA rather than genomic DNA was sequenced, highly expressing activated cells could have been over-represented, although no difference in activation and CD3 levels was found between groups.

The entire amount of isolated RNA was reverse transcribed using the High Capacity cDNA Reverse Transcription Kit, so the sequenced TCRB transcripts were expressed ones. Deep immunoSEQ sequencing was applied to naive, central memory and regulatory T cell samples, giving an average of approximately 3.8 million total reads per sample. After sorted cells were lysed in RLT buffer, RNA was extracted with DNase-treated RNeasy Micro or Mini kits, with the choice depending on cell number. Each cell subset was processed separately to prevent cross-contamination, with patient and healthy donor samples processed together. TCRB sequences were amplified from cDNA with the immunoSEQ multiplex PCR, producing 87-bp fragments spanning the CDR3 region. Amplicons were sequenced on the Illumina HiSeq platform. As for how the authors treated the data: PCR bias was computationally corrected using synthetic template baselines, reads within Hamming distance 2 were collapsed, and singletons that could not be merged were discarded. By aligning reads against IMGT, V, D and J genes, CDR3 length, and insertions or deletions at six rearrangement sites were assigned. Within each subset, clonotype counts were normalized to sorted cell number, after which true diversity and Gini coefficients were computed with the tcR R package. The overlap coefficient, calculated on TCRB nucleotide sequences, was used to quantify repertoire sharing. Sourced from immuneACCESS, this table was stored by TCRdb with only in-frame sequences that have V and J called. A share of the clones is absent; for the studies checked, an unresolved V gene accounts for under half, and the remainder has no known explanation. V, J and clone size are those of that table, while D and trimming were read from the DNA. Recorded for this sample are around 340,000 clones; around 9.7% of them occurred a single time. The leading ten clones occupy approximately 1% of the sample.

Each donor gave one peripheral blood draw, about 110 mL on average, collected into heparinised tubes. Using a panel that included CD45RO, CCR7, CD25, CD127, CD95 and CD27, naive, central memory, regulatory and stem cell-like memory CD4+ T cells were sorted on a BD FACSAria II. A purity above 98% was achieved for all sorted populations. PBMCs were isolated immediately by Lymphoprep density gradient centrifugation and stained directly without culture. So that batch effects would be minimized, each experiment stained and sorted samples in pairs, pairing one healthy donor with one patient. This clone has only a few counts. Its antigen remains unidentified. Base qualities are missing; no much larger clone stands one base away. According to the germline V gene, CDR1 reads SGHDT and CDR2 reads YYEEEE. From the cysteine up to the phenylalanine, the CDR3 has a length of 15 residues. The DNA shown is the 45-base CDR3, in frame from base 1. V is pared back by 3 bases and J by 4 bases, with 16 bases lying between the germline termini.

The receptor comes from a young man with type 1 diabetes. In this chain, TRBV5-6 is recombined with TRBJ1-1; matching of 5 bases hints at TRBD1 as the D gene. The material sequenced was central memory CD4+ T cells from blood. The CDR3 is CASSWGWEKTTEAFF. The nucleotide sequence reads as follows: TGTGCCAGCAGCTGGGGCTGGGAAAAGACCACTGAAGCTTTCTTT.